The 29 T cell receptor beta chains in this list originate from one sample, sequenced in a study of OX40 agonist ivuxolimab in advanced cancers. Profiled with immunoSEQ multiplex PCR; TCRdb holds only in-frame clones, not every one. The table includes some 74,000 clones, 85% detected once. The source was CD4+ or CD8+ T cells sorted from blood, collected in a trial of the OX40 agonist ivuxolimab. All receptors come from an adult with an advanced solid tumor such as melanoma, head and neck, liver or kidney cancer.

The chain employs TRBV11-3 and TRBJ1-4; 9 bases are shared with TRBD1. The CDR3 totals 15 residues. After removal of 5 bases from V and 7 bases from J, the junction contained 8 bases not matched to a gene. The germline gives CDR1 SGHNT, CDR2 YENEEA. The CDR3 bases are TGTGCCAGCAGCACGCGGACAGGGGCGGGTGAAAAACTGTTTTTT. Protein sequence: CASSTRTGAGEKLFF.

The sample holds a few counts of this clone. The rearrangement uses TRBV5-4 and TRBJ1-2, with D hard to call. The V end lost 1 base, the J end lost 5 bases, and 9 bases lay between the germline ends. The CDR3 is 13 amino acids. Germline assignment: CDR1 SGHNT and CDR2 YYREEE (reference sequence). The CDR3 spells CASSLFGNYGYTF. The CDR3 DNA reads TGTGCCAGCAGCTTGTTTGGTAATTATGGCTACACCTTC.

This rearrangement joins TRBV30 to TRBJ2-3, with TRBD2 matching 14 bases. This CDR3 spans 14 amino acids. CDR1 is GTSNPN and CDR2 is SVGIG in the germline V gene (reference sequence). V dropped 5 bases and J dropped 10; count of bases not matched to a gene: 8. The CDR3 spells CAWAETSGGVAQYF. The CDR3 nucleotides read TGTGCCTGGGCCGAGACTAGCGGGGGGGTCGCGCAGTATTTT.

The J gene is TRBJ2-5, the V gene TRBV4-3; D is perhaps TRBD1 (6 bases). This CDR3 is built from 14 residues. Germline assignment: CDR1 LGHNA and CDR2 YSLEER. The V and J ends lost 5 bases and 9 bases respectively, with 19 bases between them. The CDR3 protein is CASSYGVQGRSQYF. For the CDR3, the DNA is TGCGCCAGCAGCTACGGGGTTCAGGGGCGCTCCCAGTACTTC.

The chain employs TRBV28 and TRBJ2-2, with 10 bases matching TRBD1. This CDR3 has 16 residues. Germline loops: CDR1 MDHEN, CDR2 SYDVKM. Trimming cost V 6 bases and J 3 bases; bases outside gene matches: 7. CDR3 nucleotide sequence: TGTGCCAGCAGCCCGATTGGGACAGGGGACACCGGGGAGCTGTTTTTT. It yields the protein CASSPIGTGDTGELFF.

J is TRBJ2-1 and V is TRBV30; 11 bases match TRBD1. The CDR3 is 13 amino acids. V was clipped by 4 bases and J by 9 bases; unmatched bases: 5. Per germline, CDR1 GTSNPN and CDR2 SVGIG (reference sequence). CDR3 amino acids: CAWNPGQGGEQFF. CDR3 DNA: TGTGCCTGGAACCCGGGACAGGGGGGTGAGCAGTTCTTC.

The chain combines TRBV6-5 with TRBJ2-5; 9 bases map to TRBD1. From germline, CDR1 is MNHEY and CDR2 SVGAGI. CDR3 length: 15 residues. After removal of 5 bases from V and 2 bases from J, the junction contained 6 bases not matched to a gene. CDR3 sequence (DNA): TGTGCCAGCAGTCAGACAGGGGGTGGGCAAGAGACCCAGTACTTC. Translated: CASSQTGGGQETQYF.

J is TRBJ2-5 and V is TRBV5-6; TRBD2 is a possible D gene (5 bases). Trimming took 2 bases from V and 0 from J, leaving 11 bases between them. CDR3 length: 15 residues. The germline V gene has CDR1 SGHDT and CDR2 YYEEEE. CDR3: CASSFQSGYQETQYF. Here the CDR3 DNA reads TGTGCCAGCAGCTTCCAGTCGGGGTACCAAGAGACCCAGTACTTC. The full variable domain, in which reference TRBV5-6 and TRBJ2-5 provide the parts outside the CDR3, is DAGVTQSPTHLIKTRGQQVTLRCSPKSGHDTVSWYQQALGQGPQFIFQYYEEEERQRGNFPDRFSGHQFPNYSSELNVNALLLGDSALYLCASSFQSGYQETQYFGPGTRLLVL.

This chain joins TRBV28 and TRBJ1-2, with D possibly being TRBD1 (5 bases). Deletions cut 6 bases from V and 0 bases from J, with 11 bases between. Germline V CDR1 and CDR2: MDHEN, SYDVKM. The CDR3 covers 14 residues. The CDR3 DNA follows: TGTGCCAGCAGGGACCAGGGAGCTAACTATGGCTACACCTTC. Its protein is CASRDQGANYGYTF.

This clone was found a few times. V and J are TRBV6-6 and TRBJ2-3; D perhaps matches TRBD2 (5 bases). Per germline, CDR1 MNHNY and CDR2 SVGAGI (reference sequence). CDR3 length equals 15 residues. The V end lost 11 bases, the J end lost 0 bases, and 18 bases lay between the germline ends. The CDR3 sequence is CASGEARTSTDTQYF. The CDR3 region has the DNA TGTGCCTCCGGGGAAGCCCGAACGAGCACAGATACGCAGTATTTT.

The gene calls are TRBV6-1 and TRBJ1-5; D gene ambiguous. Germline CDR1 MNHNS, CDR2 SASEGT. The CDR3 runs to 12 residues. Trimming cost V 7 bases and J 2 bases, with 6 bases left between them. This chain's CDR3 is CASISGNQPQHF. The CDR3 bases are TGTGCCAGCATTTCGGGCAATCAGCCCCAGCATTTT.

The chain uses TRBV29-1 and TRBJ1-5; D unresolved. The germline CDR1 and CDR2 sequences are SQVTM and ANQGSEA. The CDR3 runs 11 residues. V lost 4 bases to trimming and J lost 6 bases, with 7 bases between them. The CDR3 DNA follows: TGCAGCGTTGTTAGGTGTCAGCCCCAGCATTTT. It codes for CSVVRCQPQHF.

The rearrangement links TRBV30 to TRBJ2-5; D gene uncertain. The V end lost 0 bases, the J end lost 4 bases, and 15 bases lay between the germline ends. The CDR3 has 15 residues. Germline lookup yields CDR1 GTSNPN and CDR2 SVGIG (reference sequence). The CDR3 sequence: CAWSVGGVGLETQYF. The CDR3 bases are TGTGCCTGGAGTGTAGGTGGGGTCGGTTTAGAGACCCAGTACTTC.

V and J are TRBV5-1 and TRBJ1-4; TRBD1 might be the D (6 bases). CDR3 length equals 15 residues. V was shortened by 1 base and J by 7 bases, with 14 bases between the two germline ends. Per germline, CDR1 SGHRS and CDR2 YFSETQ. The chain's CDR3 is CASSLFGGPGEKLFF. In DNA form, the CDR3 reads TGCGCCAGCAGCTTGTTCGGGGGGCCGGGTGAAAAACTGTTTTTT.

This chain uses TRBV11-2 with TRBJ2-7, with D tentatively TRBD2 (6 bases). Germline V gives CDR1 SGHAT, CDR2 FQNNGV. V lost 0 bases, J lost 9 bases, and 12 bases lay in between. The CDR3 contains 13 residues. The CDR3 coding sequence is TGTGCCAGCAGCTTAGAGGGGGGAACGGGGCAGTACTTC. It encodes CASSLEGGTGQYF.

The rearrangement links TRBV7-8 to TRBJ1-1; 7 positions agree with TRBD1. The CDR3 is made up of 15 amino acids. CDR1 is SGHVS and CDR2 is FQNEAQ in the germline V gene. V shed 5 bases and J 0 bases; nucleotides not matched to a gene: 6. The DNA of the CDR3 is TGTGCCAGCAGCATGTTCGGACAGGTGAACACTGAAGCTTTCTTT. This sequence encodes CASSMFGQVNTEAFF.

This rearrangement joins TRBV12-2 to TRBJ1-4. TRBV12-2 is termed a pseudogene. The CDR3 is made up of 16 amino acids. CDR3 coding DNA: TGTGCAAGTCGCTTGGAAAGAGGGAGTCCTAATGAAAAACTGTTTTTT. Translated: CASRLERGSPNEKLFF.

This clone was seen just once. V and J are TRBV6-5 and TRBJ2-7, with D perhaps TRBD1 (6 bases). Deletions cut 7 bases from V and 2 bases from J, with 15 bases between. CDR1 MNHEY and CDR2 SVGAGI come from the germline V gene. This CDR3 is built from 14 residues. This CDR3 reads CASKLDTGPYEQYF. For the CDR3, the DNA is TGTGCCAGCAAGCTAGACACAGGGCCCTACGAGCAGTACTTC.

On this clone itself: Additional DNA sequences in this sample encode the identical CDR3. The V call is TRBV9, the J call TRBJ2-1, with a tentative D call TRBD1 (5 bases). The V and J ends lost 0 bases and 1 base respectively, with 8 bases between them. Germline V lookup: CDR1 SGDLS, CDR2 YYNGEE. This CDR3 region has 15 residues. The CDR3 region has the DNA TGTGCCAGCAGCGTAGTGGCAGGGTCCTACAATGAGCAGTTCTTC. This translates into CASSVVAGSYNEQFF.

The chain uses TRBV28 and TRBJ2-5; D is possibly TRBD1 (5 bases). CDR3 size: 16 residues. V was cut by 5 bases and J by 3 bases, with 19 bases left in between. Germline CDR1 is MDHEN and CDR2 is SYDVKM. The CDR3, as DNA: TGTGCCAGCAGTCTCCGTTACTGGACACGGGAAGAGACCCAGTACTTC. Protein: CASSLRYWTREETQYF.

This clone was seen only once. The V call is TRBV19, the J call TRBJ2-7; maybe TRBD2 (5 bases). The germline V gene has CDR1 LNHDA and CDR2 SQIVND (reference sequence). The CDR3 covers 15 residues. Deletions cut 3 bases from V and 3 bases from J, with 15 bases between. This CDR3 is CASSITAAGNYEQYF. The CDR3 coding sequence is TGTGCCAGTAGTATTACGGCGGCCGGGAACTACGAGCAGTACTTC.

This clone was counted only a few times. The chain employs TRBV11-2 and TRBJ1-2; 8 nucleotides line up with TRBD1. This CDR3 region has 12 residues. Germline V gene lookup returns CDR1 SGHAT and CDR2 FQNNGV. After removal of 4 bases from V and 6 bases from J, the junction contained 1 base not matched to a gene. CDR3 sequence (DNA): TGTGCCAGCAGCTCAGGGGGCAATGGCTACACCTTC. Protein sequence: CASSSGGNGYTF.

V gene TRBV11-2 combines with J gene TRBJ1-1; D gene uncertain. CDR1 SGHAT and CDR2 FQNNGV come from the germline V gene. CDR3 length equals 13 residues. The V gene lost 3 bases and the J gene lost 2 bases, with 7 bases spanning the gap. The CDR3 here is CASSFTANTEAFF. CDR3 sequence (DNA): TGTGCCAGCAGCTTTACAGCCAACACTGAAGCTTTCTTT.

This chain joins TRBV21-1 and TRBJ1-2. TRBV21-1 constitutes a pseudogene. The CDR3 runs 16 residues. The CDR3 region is CASSKFGSEVTYGYTF. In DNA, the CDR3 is TGTGCCAGCAGCAAATTCGGGAGTGAGGTAACCTATGGCTACACCTTC.

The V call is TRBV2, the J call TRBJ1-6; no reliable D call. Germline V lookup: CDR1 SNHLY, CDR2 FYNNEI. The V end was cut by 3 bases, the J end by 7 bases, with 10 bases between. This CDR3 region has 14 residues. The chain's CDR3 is CASSDRLGNSPLHF. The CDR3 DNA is TGTGCCAGCAGTGATCGATTGGGCAATTCACCCCTCCACTTT.

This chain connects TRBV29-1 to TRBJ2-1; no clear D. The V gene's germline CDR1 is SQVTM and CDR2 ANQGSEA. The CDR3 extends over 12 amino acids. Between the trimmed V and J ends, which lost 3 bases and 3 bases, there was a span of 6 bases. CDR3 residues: CSVDAIYNEQFF. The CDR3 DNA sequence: TGCAGCGTTGACGCGATCTACAATGAGCAGTTCTTC.

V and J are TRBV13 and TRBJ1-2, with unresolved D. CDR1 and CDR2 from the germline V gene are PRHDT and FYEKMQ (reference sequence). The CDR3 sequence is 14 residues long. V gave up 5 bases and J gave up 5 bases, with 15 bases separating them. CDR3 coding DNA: TGTGCCAGCAGCCGACAAAGGAGAGAGTATGGCTACACCTTC. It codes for CASSRQRREYGYTF.

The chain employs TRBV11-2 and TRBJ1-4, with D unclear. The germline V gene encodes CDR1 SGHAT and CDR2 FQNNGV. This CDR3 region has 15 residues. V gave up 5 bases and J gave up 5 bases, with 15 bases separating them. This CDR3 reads CASSRGWRENEKLFF. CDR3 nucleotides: TGTGCCAGCAGCCGAGGGTGGCGGGAGAATGAAAAACTGTTTTTT. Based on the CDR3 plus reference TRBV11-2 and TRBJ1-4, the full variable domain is EAGVAQSPRYKIIEKRQSVAFWCNPISGHATLYWYQQILGQGPKLLIQFQNNGVVDDSQLPKDRFSAERLKGVDSTLKIQPAKLEDSAVYLCASSRGWRENEKLFFGSGTQLSVL.

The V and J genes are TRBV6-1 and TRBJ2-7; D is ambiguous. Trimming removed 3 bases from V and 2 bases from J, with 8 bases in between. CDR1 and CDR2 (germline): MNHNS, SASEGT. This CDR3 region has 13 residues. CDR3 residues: CASSEPETYEQYF. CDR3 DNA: TGTGCCAGCAGTGAGCCCGAGACCTACGAGCAGTACTTC.